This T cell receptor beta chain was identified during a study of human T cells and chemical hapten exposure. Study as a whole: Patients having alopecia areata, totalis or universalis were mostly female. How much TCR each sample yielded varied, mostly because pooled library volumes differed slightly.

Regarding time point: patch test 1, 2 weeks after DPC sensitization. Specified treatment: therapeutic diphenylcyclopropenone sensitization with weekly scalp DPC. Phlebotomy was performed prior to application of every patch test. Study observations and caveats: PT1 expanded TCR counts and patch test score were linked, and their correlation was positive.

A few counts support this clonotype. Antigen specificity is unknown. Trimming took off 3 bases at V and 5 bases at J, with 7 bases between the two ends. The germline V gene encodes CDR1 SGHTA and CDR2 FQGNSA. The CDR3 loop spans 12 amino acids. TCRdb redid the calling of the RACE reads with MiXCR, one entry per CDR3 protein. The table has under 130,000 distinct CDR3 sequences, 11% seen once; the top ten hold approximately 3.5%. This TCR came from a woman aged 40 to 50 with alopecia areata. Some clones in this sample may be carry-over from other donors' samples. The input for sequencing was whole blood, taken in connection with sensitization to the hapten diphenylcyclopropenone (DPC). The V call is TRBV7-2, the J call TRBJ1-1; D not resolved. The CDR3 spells CASSFGRTEAFF. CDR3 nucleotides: TGTGCCAGCAGCTTTGGACGGACTGAAGCTTTCTTT.